One and the same sample provided the 8 T cell receptor beta chains below, sequenced in a study of cytomegalovirus exposure and HLA in healthy donors. Researchers ran the PCR with 60 Vbeta and 13 Jbeta primers. TCRdb's copy holds only in-frame clones and misses some; the assay was immunoSEQ multiplex PCR. The table shows more than 110,000 clones, with approximately 80% occurring only once. The sample consisted of PBMCs. The receptors originated from a male donor in good health and CMV-seronegative.

The J gene is TRBJ2-3, the V gene TRBV5-1, with D unresolved. The V and J ends lost 3 bases and 2 bases respectively, with 7 bases between them. The CDR3 covers 13 residues. Germline CDR1 reads SGHRS; CDR2 reads YFSETQ. The chain's CDR3 is CASSWADTDTQYF. In DNA form, the CDR3 reads TGCGCCAGCAGCTGGGCAGACACAGATACGCAGTATTTT.

The V call is TRBV25-1, the J call TRBJ1-2; D remains unclear. Deletions cut 4 bases from V and 8 bases from J, with 11 bases between. The CDR3 spans 12 residues. CDR1 is MGHDK, CDR2 SYGVNS, per germline. CDR3 protein: CASSASRGGYTF. CDR3 sequence (DNA): TGTGCCAGCAGTGCCTCCCGCGGCGGCTACACCTTC.

This chain connects TRBV5-8 to TRBJ2-4, with D hard to call. The CDR3 covers 13 residues. The germline gives CDR1 SGHTS, CDR2 YDEGEE. The germline V and J ends were trimmed by 5 bases and 0 bases, with 6 bases remaining between them. The CDR3 region has the DNA TGTGCCAGCAGGGAGATAGCCAAAAACATTCAGTACTTC. As protein: CASREIAKNIQYF.

The rearrangement uses TRBV7-2 and TRBJ2-7, with D possibly matching TRBD2 (6 bases). The CDR3 has 14 amino acids. Trimming pared 1 base from V and 3 bases from J, leaving 10 bases between. Germline loops: CDR1 SGHTA, CDR2 FQGNSA. CDR3 sequence (DNA): TGTGCCAGCAGCTTAGAAGGAGGGCTCTACGAGCAGTACTTC. Translating gives CASSLEGGLYEQYF.

This chain connects TRBV5-1 to TRBJ2-2, with 9 nucleotides matching TRBD1. From germline, CDR1 is SGHRS and CDR2 YFSETQ. Trimming took 0 bases from V and 7 from J; bases not matched to a gene: 4. CDR3 length equals 15 residues. The CDR3 protein is CASSLGTGDGGELFF. DNA for the CDR3: TGCGCCAGCAGCTTGGGGACAGGGGATGGCGGGGAGCTGTTTTTT.

The chain employs TRBV5-1 and TRBJ1-1; D might be TRBD1 (5 bases). Trimming removed 2 bases from V and 2 bases from J, with 10 bases in between. The CDR3 spans 14 residues. In germline, CDR1 is SGHRS, CDR2 YFSETQ. In DNA, the CDR3 is TGCGCCAGCAGCTTCCAGGGAGGAAACACTGAAGCTTTCTTT. Encoded protein: CASSFQGGNTEAFF. Complete variable domain (other parts from reference TRBV5-1 and TRBJ1-1): KAGVTQTPRYLIKTRGQQVTLSCSPISGHRSVSWYQQTPGQGLQFLFEYFSETQRNKGNFPGRFSGRQFSNSRSEMNVSTLELGDSALYLCASSFQGGNTEAFFGQGTRLTVV.

This clone was observed a few times. V and J are TRBV29-1 and TRBJ2-7; D not certain. Germline CDR1 and CDR2: SQVTM and ANQGSEA. The CDR3 contains 13 residues. Trimming left V 4 bases short and J 3 bases short, with 13 bases between. The CDR3 loop is CSVVSRHNYEQYF. CDR3 sequence (DNA): TGCAGCGTTGTTTCGAGGCACAACTACGAGCAGTACTTC.

In nucleotides, the CDR3 is TGTGCCAGCAGCTATACAGGTCCCAATCAGCCCCAGCATTTT. Its protein is CASSYTGPNQPQHF. The J gene is TRBJ1-5, the V gene TRBV6-5, with D tentatively TRBD1 (5 bases). There are 14 residues in the CDR3. From germline, CDR1 is MNHEY and CDR2 SVGAGI. The V end was cut by 6 bases, the J end by 3 bases, with 12 bases between.